These 9 T cell receptor beta chains came from one sample sequenced in a study of T-cell memory formation after mild COVID-19. TCRdb independently ran MiXCR on the 5' RACE reads; one entry per CDR3 protein. Of 450,000 to 650,000 distinct CDR3 sequences listed, roughly 20% are singletons. The sequenced sample consisted of PBMCs or a T cell subset sorted from them (not recorded which). The receptors shown here come from an adult woman who had mild COVID-19 (a few samples of this study predate the infection). Cell type and time point are not known.

This clonotype was counted at least ten times. V is TRBV4-1 and J is TRBJ2-1, with 9 bases that match TRBD1. Per the germline V gene, CDR1 is MGHRA and CDR2 is YSYEKL. The V segment lost 4 bases and the J segment 4 bases; nucleotides outside the gene matches: 5. The CDR3 sequence is 15 residues long. CDR3 residues: CASSPTGGGYNEQFF. The CDR3 DNA reads as TGCGCCAGCAGCCCTACAGGGGGCGGGTACAATGAGCAGTTCTTC.

This clonotype has a handful of counts. The chain uses TRBV11-2 and TRBJ2-1; TRBD2 agrees at 8 bases. Looked up from germline, CDR1 is SGHAT and CDR2 is FQNNGV. With 11 bases clipped from V and 5 bases from J, the junction kept 14 bases outside the gene matches. This CDR3 is built from 15 residues. The CDR3 is CAGTRPGLGDNEQFF. Written as DNA, the CDR3 is TGTGCCGGAACCCGACCGGGACTAGGGGACAATGAGCAGTTCTTC. Full variable domain (outside the CDR3, taken from reference TRBV11-2 and TRBJ2-1): EAGVAQSPRYKIIEKRQSVAFWCNPISGHATLYWYQQILGQGPKLLIQFQNNGVVDDSQLPKDRFSAERLKGVDSTLKIQPAKLEDSAVYLCAGTRPGLGDNEQFFGPGTRLTVL.

This clonotype was counted a few times. In DNA, the CDR3 is TGCGCCAGCAGCGCCCCGGGACAGGGGCACGAGCAGTACTTC. Protein: CASSAPGQGHEQYF. The chain combines TRBV5-1 with TRBJ2-7; TRBD1 matches at 10 bases. The length of the CDR3 is 14 residues. Looked up from germline, CDR1 is SGHRS and CDR2 is YFSETQ. The V and J ends lost 4 bases and 5 bases, in that order; junction bases with no gene match: 6.

This clonotype was recorded a few times. The chain uses TRBV5-4 and TRBJ2-1, with D tentatively TRBD2 (7 bases). V shed 2 bases and J shed 8 bases, with 11 bases lying between them. CDR1 and CDR2 (germline): SGHNT, YYREEE (reference sequence). This CDR3 region has 13 residues. In DNA form, the CDR3 reads TGTGCCAGCAGCTTACAGGGAGGGGATGAGCAGTTCTTC. This translates into CASSLQGGDEQFF.

This clonotype appeared a few times. This chain uses TRBV4-3 with TRBJ1-2; 8 positions match TRBD1. This CDR3 spans 15 amino acids. The germline V gene has CDR1 LGHNA and CDR2 YSLEER. Trimming at V came to 1 base and at J to 4 bases, leaving 5 bases not matched to a gene. In DNA, the CDR3 is TGCGCCAGCAGCCAAGTACAGGGACAGGTCTATGGCTACACCTTC. Translation: CASSQVQGQVYGYTF.

Only a few counts were recorded for this clonotype. This sequence joins TRBV20-1 and TRBJ2-2; 8 nucleotides match TRBD1. The CDR3 totals 14 residues. The J segment lost 6 bases and the V segment lost 2 bases, leaving 5 bases of the junction unmatched. The germline V gene has CDR1 DFQATT and CDR2 SNEGSKA (reference sequence). The CDR3 nucleotides read TGCAGTGCTAGAACCAGACAGGGGCCCGGGGAGCTGTTTTTT. The encoded protein is CSARTRQGPGELFF.

This clonotype has a handful of counts. V usage is TRBV15 and J usage is TRBJ2-7; unclear D gene. CDR1 is LNHNV and CDR2 is YYDKDF in the germline V gene (reference sequence). V dropped 4 bases and J dropped 5 bases, with 9 bases sitting between them. This CDR3 has 12 amino acids. The CDR3 is CATSIPPHEQYF. The DNA for the CDR3 is TGTGCCACCAGCATCCCCCCCCACGAGCAGTACTTC.

The chain uses TRBV9 and TRBJ2-7; D gene uncertain. The V end was cut by 0 bases, the J end by 4 bases, with 14 bases between. The CDR3 sequence is 15 residues long. Germline V gives CDR1 SGDLS, CDR2 YYNGEE. CDR3 sequence (DNA): TGTGCCAGCAGCGTAGCGGCGTCCTCTCCTTACGAGCAGTACTTC. This codes for CASSVAASSPYEQYF.

The chain's CDR3 is CARSLGGPNQPQHF. CDR3 nucleotide sequence: TGTGCCAGAAGCTTGGGAGGTCCCAATCAGCCCCAGCATTTT. The chain carries TRBV5-3 and TRBJ1-5; D gene ambiguous. Being an ORF, TRBV5-3 has a function that is uncertain. With 0 bases removed from V and 3 bases from J, the gap between germline ends came to 7 bases. The CDR3 spans 14 residues.